The T cell receptor (beta chain) under discussion was sequenced for a study of T cell responses to AZD1222 COVID-19 vaccine. Findings of the study overall: Across the whole spike, CD4 TCRs peaked at regions 160-218 and 743-854. No day 14 peak samples; only post-peak repertoires were characterized.

This clone was picked up many times. Antigen specificity is unknown. Assay: immunoSEQ multiplex PCR; the TCRdb copy retains only in-frame clones and omits some. The data show 140,000 to 150,000 clones, about 81% seen once. This CDR3 has 15 residues. Per the germline V gene, CDR1 is SGDLS and CDR2 is YYNGEE. With 0 bases removed from V and 4 bases from J, the gap between germline ends came to 8 bases. The sequence came from an adult in good health. The sample was peripheral blood, taken on day 0 of MenACWY control vaccination. V is TRBV9 and J is TRBJ2-6; no firm D call. In nucleotides, the CDR3 is TGTGCCAGCAGCGTAGGAGGATCAGGGGCCAACGTCCTGACTTTC. It translates to CASSVGGSGANVLTF.